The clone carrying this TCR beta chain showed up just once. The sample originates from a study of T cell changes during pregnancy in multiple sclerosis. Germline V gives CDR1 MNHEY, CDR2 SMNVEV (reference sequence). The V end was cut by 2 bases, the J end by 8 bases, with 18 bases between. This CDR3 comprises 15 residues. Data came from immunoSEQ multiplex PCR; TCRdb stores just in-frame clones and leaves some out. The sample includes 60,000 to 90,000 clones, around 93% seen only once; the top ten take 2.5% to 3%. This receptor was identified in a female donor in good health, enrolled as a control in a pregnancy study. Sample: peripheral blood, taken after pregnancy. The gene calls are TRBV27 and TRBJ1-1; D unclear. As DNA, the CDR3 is TGTGCCAGCAGTTTAATGGCGGGAATCTTGGAGGAAGCTTTCTTT. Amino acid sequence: CASSLMAGILEEAFF.